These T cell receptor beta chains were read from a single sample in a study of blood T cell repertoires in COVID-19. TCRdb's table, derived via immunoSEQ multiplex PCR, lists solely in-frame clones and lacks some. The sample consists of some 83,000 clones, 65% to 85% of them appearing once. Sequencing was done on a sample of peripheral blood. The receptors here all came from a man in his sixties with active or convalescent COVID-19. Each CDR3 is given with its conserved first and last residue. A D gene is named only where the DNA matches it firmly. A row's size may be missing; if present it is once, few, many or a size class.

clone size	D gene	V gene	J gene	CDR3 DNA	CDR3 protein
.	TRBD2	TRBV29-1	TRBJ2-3	TGCAGCGTTGCGCGGGGGGCAAGCACAGATACGCAGTATTTT	CSVARGASTDTQYF
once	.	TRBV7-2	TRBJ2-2	TGTGCCAGCAGCTTAAGACTGAGGACCGGGGAGCTGTTTTTT	CASSLRLRTGELFF
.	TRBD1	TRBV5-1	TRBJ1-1	TGCGCCAGCAGCTTGGGCGGGACAGCAAACACTGAAGCTTTCTTT	CASSLGGTANTEAFF
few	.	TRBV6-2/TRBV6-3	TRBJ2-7	TGTGCCAGCAGTTATGACACTCCCTCCTACGAGCAGTACTTC	CASSYDTPSYEQYF
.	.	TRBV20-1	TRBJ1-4	TGCAGTGCTAGTGGCGGGCTTAATGAAAAACTGTTTTTT	CSASGGLNEKLFF
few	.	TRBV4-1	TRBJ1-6	TGCGCCAGCAGCCAAGAAATAAGCTTTGGTCAGGCGCCTTCTAATTCACCCCTCCACTTT	CASSQEISFGQAPSNSPLHF
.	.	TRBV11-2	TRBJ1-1	TGTGCCAGCAGCTCCCTACAGGGACCTAACACTGAAGCTTTCTTT	CASSSLQGPNTEAFF
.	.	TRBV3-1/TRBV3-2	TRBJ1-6	TGTGCCAGCAGCCAACCCACCGACAGGTACAGTCCTCGTTCACCCCTCCACTTT	CASSQPTDRYSPRSPLHF
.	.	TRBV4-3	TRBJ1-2	TGCGCCAGCAGCCAAGATCCCGCAGGGCATGGCTACACCTTC	CASSQDPAGHGYTF
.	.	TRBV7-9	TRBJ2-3	TGTGCCAGCAGCTTTGAGTTTAGCACAGATACGCAGTATTTT	CASSFEFSTDTQYF
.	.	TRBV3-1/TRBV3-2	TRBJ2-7	TGTGCCAGCAGCCATAAAAAGCAGTACTTC	CASSHKKQYF
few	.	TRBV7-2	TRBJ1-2	TGTGCCAGCAGCCCAGGGGCAGGGCCCTATGGCTACACCTTC	CASSPGAGPYGYTF
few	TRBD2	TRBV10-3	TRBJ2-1	TGTGCCATCAGTGAGAACTGGACTAGCTCCACCTGGAATGAGCAGTTCTTC	CAISENWTSSTWNEQFF
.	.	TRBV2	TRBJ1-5	TGTGCCACATCCCCGGGGAGGATCAATCAGCCCCAGCATTTT	CATSPGRINQPQHF
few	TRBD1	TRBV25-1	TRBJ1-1	TGTGCCAGCCGACCGGGACAGGGTGGTGAAGCTTTCTTT	CASRPGQGGEAFF
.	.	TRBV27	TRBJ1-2	TGTGCCAGCAGTTTTTTTGGGAAACTAACTAGCACTAACTATGGCTACACCTTC	CASSFFGKLTSTNYGYTF
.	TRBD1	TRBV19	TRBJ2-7	TGTGCCAGTAGTGACAGGGGGATGTCCCCCGCCTACGAGCAGTACTTC	CASSDRGMSPAYEQYF
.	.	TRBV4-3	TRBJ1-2	TGCGCCAGCAGCCAAGATCTTACCCTTGGCTTCTCATATGGCTACACCTTC	CASSQDLTLGFSYGYTF
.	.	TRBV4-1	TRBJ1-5	TGCGCCAGCAGCCAGGAGGGGTTCAGCAATCAGCCCCAGCATTTT	CASSQEGFSNQPQHF
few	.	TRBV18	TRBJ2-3	TGTGCCAGCTCACCGCCAAGCAAACTCACAGATACGCAGTATTTT	CASSPPSKLTDTQYF
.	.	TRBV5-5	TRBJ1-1	TGTGCCAGCAGCTTGGATGTTGAACAAAAGGGGACTGAAGCTTTCTTT	CASSLDVEQKGTEAFF
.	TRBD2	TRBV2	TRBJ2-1	TGTGCCAGCCGCCCGGGACTAGCGGACCTATACAATGAGCAGTTCTTC	CASRPGLADLYNEQFF
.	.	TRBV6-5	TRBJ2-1	TGTGCCACCGCCGGCGGGGTAGGCAATGAGCAGTTCTTC	CATAGGVGNEQFF
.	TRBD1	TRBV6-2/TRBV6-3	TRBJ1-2	TGTGCCAGCAGTACGCGGACAGGGGGCAGATATGGCTACACCTTC	CASSTRTGGRYGYTF
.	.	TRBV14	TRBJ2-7	TGTGCCAGCAGCCGAACTTCCCTCGGGGACGAGCAGTACTTC	CASSRTSLGDEQYF
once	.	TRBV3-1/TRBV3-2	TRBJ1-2	TGTGCCAGCAGCCCTGGCAGGGTAGGCTATGGCTACACCTTC	CASSPGRVGYGYTF
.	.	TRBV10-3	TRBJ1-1	TGTGCCATCAGTGACGGGACTCTGAACACTGAAGCTTTCTTT	CAISDGTLNTEAFF